Shown below are 23 T cell receptor beta chains from a single sample sequenced in a study of CD8 T cells in Susac syndrome. It was with random hexamers that about 0.45 to 1 ug RNA was reverse transcribed. Using its own MiXCR run on the immunoSEQ multiplex PCR reads, TCRdb lists one record per CDR3 protein. This sample has more than 85,000 distinct CDR3 sequences, with just under 95% found just once. Sequenced material: CD4+ T cells from PBMCs. These TCRs come from a human donor with Susac syndrome.

The chain links TRBV20-1 to TRBJ1-2, with unresolved D. V dropped 3 bases and J dropped 0 bases, with 11 bases sitting between them. Germline values: CDR1 DFQATT, CDR2 SNEGSKA (reference sequence). CDR3 size: 14 residues. CDR3 amino acids: CSASEARANYGYTF. In DNA, the CDR3 is TGCAGTGCTAGCGAGGCGAGGGCTAACTATGGCTACACCTTC.

The rearrangement joins TRBV7-2 to TRBJ1-3; TRBD1 is a possible D gene (5 bases). There are 15 residues in the CDR3. CDR1 is SGHTA, CDR2 FQGNSA, per germline. Trimming removed 5 bases from V and 0 bases from J, with 11 bases in between. The CDR3 region is CASSRRGDSGNTIYF. CDR3 in DNA: TGTGCCAGCAGCCGCCGGGGGGACTCTGGAAACACCATATATTTT.

V is TRBV3-1 and J is TRBJ2-1, with D possibly being TRBD1 (6 bases). Germline V gives CDR1 LGHDT, CDR2 YNNKEL (reference sequence). Trimming left V 0 bases short and J 3 bases short, with 9 bases between. The CDR3 has 15 residues. This chain's CDR3 is CASSQEHRVYNEQFF. CDR3 coding DNA: TGTGCCAGCAGCCAAGAGCACAGGGTCTACAATGAGCAGTTCTTC.

The chain joins TRBV19 to TRBJ1-2, with a tentative D call TRBD1 (5 bases). This CDR3 region has 12 residues. Per the germline V gene, CDR1 is LNHDA and CDR2 is SQIVND (reference sequence). V shed 5 bases and J shed 4 bases, with 8 bases lying between them. CDR3 DNA sequence: TGTGCCAGTAGTGACAGCTTCTATGGCTACACCTTC. This translates into CASSDSFYGYTF.

This chain uses TRBV1 with TRBJ2-1; the DNA was not used to check the table's D call, TRBD2. TRBV1 is a pseudogene segment. There are 18 residues in the CDR3. The CDR3 loop reads CTSSQWSSGGSQRNEQFF. The CDR3 DNA is TGCACCAGCAGCCAATGGTCCAGCGGGGGGTCCCAACGCAATGAGCAGTTCTTC.

The rearrangement uses TRBV30 and TRBJ1-5; a possible D gene is TRBD1 (5 bases). Germline-derived CDR1 and CDR2 are GTSNPN and SVGIG (reference sequence). The CDR3 length is 15 residues. The germline V and J ends were trimmed by 2 bases and 3 bases, with 14 bases remaining between them. CDR3 amino acids: CAWSSAGTLNQPQHF. The CDR3 nucleotides are TGTGCCTGGAGTTCTGCTGGGACTCTCAATCAGCCCCAGCATTTT.

V usage is TRBV7-9 and J usage is TRBJ1-2, with D unclear. Trimming shortened V by 6 bases and J by 5 bases, and 16 bases separated the two germline ends. The CDR3 extends over 14 amino acids. Germline CDR1 is SEHNR and CDR2 is FQNEAQ (reference sequence). CDR3 sequence (DNA): TGTGCCAGCAGAATGGCGGGTCCCGATTATGGCTACACCTTC. It yields the protein CASRMAGPDYGYTF.

This chain uses TRBV20-1 with TRBJ1-2, with TRBD1 matching 7 bases. V dropped 2 bases and J dropped 2; count of bases not matched to a gene: 8. CDR3 length: 15 amino acids. CDR1 and CDR2 (germline): DFQATT, SNEGSKA (reference sequence). CDR3 residues: CSARSATGANYGYTF. CDR3 coding DNA: TGCAGTGCTAGATCGGCTACAGGGGCCAACTATGGCTACACCTTC.

V usage is TRBV28 and J usage is TRBJ2-1; 8 positions agree with TRBD2. CDR3 length: 15 amino acids. The germline gives CDR1 MDHEN, CDR2 SYDVKM. J gave up 2 bases and V 5 bases, and 5 bases lay outside the gene matches. The CDR3 loop reads CASSPQRGTYNEQFF. In DNA form, the CDR3 reads TGTGCCAGCAGTCCTCAGCGGGGGACCTACAATGAGCAGTTCTTC. The variable domain in full, completed from reference TRBV28 and TRBJ2-1, reads DVKVTQSSRYLVKRTGEKVFLECVQDMDHENMFWYRQDPGLGLRLIYFSYDVKMKEKGDIPEGYSVSREKKERFSLILESASTNQTSMYLCASSPQRGTYNEQFFGPGTRLTVL.

CDR3: CAWRTRQGYNEQFF. The CDR3 DNA is TGTGCCTGGAGGACGAGACAGGGTTACAATGAGCAGTTCTTC. This chain joins TRBV30 and TRBJ2-1, with 7 bases lining up with TRBD1. CDR1 and CDR2 (germline): GTSNPN, SVGIG (reference sequence). The J segment lost 4 bases and the V segment lost 3 bases, leaving 6 bases of the junction unmatched. The CDR3 covers 14 residues.

The V call is TRBV29-1, the J call TRBJ2-7, with no clear D. The germline CDR1 and CDR2 sequences are SQVTM and ANQGSEA. The CDR3 sequence is 14 residues long. Trimming pared 1 base from V and 7 bases from J, leaving 17 bases between. The CDR3 nucleotides are TGCAGCGTTGAAGGACGGGTGGGCAGTCGGGAGCAGTACTTC. It yields the protein CSVEGRVGSREQYF.

The genes are TRBV7-8 and TRBJ2-1; tentatively, D is TRBD2 (6 bases). In germline, CDR1 is SGHVS, CDR2 FQNEAQ. Trimming left V 4 bases short and J 4 bases short, with 11 bases between. The CDR3 sequence is 14 residues long. Written as DNA, the CDR3 is TGTGCCAGCAGCTCGACTAGTATATACAATGAGCAGTTCTTC. This gives the protein CASSSTSIYNEQFF.

The chain joins TRBV6-5 to TRBJ2-6, with D unresolved. The V end was cut by 10 bases, the J end by 0 bases, with 4 bases between. CDR3 size: 12 residues. The germline V gene encodes CDR1 MNHEY and CDR2 SVGAGI. The CDR3 DNA reads as TGTGCCACACACTCTGGGGCCAACGTCCTGACTTTC. Translation gives CATHSGANVLTF.

The chain couples TRBV5-4 to TRBJ2-3; perhaps TRBD2 as D (5 bases). The CDR3 contains 13 residues. V was shortened by 4 bases and J by 4 bases, with 10 bases between the two germline ends. Looked up from germline, CDR1 is SGHNT and CDR2 is YYREEE (reference sequence). CDR3 amino acids: CASSLDSSDTQYF. DNA for the CDR3: TGTGCCAGCAGCCTGGACTCTTCAGATACGCAGTATTTT.

V and J are TRBV2 and TRBJ2-7; TRBD1 agrees at 9 bases. The CDR3 has 14 residues. V shed 5 bases and J 4 bases; nucleotides not matched to a gene: 6. Per germline, CDR1 SNHLY and CDR2 FYNNEI. Here the CDR3 reads CASSSGQGTYEQYF. CDR3 nucleotide sequence: TGTGCCAGCAGTTCGGGACAGGGAACTTACGAGCAGTACTTC.

This chain connects TRBV4-2 to TRBJ2-3; no clear D. The germline V and J ends were trimmed by 2 bases and 2 bases, with 5 bases remaining between them. The CDR3 spans 13 residues. The V gene's germline CDR1 is LGHNA and CDR2 YNFKEQ. CDR3 amino acids: CASSQLVTDTQYF. The DNA of the CDR3 is TGTGCCAGCAGCCAACTTGTCACAGATACGCAGTATTTT.

The chain recombines TRBV12-3 or TRBV12-4 with TRBJ1-5; D is unclear. V dropped 6 bases and J dropped 0 bases, with 12 bases sitting between them. CDR3 length equals 15 residues. The CDR3 is CASSERDSSNQPQHF. The CDR3 nucleotides are TGTGCCAGCAGCGAAAGGGATAGTAGCAATCAGCCCCAGCATTTT.

The chain combines TRBV3-1 with TRBJ2-3; 7 nucleotides align to TRBD2. V lost 4 bases to trimming and J lost 5 bases; unmatched junction nucleotides: 15. Germline-derived CDR1 and CDR2 are LGHDT and YNNKEL (reference sequence). The CDR3 is made up of 17 amino acids. The CDR3 sequence is CASSRVTPGPGGDTQYF. The CDR3 DNA is TGTGCCAGCAGCCGCGTTACACCGGGACCGGGGGGAGATACGCAGTATTTT.

This clonotype was observed a single time. The genes are TRBV9 and TRBJ2-1, with D possibly TRBD1 on 6 matching bases. Between the trimmed V and J ends, which lost 7 bases and 10 bases, there was a span of 24 bases. Germline V gene data show CDR1 as SGDLS and CDR2 as YYNGEE. The CDR3 covers 15 residues. DNA for the CDR3: TGTGCCAGCTCCCCGGTAGGGGGATTGAGGGGCGAGCAGTTCTTC. This gives the protein CASSPVGGLRGEQFF.

The chain links TRBV2 to TRBJ2-3; TRBD2 aligns across 7 bases. With V trimmed by 7 bases and J by 5 bases, 12 bases remained unmatched. The CDR3 extends over 15 amino acids. Germline lookup yields CDR1 SNHLY and CDR2 FYNNEI. CDR3 protein: CASTTIAGKKDTQYF. CDR3 coding DNA: TGTGCCAGCACCACAATAGCGGGCAAAAAAGATACGCAGTATTTT.

This chain uses TRBV7-3 with TRBJ1-1, with a possible D match to TRBD1 (5 bases). CDR3 length equals 13 residues. Germline V gives CDR1 SGHTA, CDR2 FQGTGA. V lost 2 bases and J lost 8, with 12 bases in between. The CDR3 loop is CASSLSLQGEAFF. The CDR3 DNA follows: TGTGCCAGCAGCTTATCATTGCAGGGAGAAGCTTTCTTT.

The chain links TRBV9 to TRBJ2-4; D uncertain. Germline-derived CDR1 and CDR2 are SGDLS and YYNGEE. The V gene lost 2 bases and the J gene lost 4 bases, with 7 bases spanning the gap. The CDR3 consists of 13 residues. The CDR3 DNA reads TGTGCCAGCAGCGTCGACGGAAAAAACATTCAGTACTTC. Its protein is CASSVDGKNIQYF.

The V call is TRBV7-2, the J call TRBJ2-3; possibly TRBD2 for D (6 bases). Deletions cut 6 bases from V and 0 bases from J, with 10 bases between. Germline V gene sequence: CDR1 SGHTA, CDR2 FQGNSA. The CDR3 consists of 14 residues. The CDR3 DNA is TGTGCCAGCAGTCTGGCGGGGAGCACAGATACGCAGTATTTT. Protein product: CASSLAGSTDTQYF.